Listed below are T cell receptor beta chains from one sample, sequenced in a study of T cells after yellow fever vaccination. MiXCR, run by TCRdb on the 5' RACE reads, gives a single entry per CDR3 protein. Of 150,000 to 200,000 distinct CDR3 sequences in the sample, approximately 6.2% were seen once. Specimen: CD4+ T cells sorted from PBMCs, collected on the day of the first yellow fever vaccination. The receptors shown here come from a young man who received the YFV17D yellow fever vaccine. Both conserved end residues are part of each CDR3. The D gene is left open where the match is weak. A clone size is listed for some rows: how often the clone was seen (once, few, many), or a class if it is expanded.

cdr3_aa cdr3_nt j_call cdr3_length clone_size d_call v_call
CASSPVQANTGELFF TGTGCCAGCAGTCCAGTGCAGGCAAACACCGGGGAGCTGTTTTTT TRBJ2-2 15 few . TRBV28
CASSKQGARGYTF TGTGCCAGCAGTAAACAGGGGGCAAGAGGCTACACCTTC TRBJ1-2 13 . TRBD1 TRBV6-1
CASSRQSGNTIYF TGTGCCAGCAGTCGACAGTCTGGAAACACCATATATTTT TRBJ1-3 13 many . TRBV3-1
CASSERSGYETQYF TGTGCCAGCAGCGAACGGTCAGGGTACGAGACCCAGTACTTC TRBJ2-5 14 few . TRBV7-2
CASSYVGALFF TGTGCCAGCAGTTACGTCGGCGCCCTGTTTTTT TRBJ1-4 11 many . TRBV6-6
CARTGGANTGELFF TGTGCCAGGACAGGGGGCGCGAACACCGGGGAGCTGTTTTTT TRBJ2-2 14 many TRBD1 TRBV7-9
CASRLETRDRNQETQYF TGTGCCAGCAGGCTCGAGACCCGGGACAGGAATCAAGAGACCCAGTACTTC TRBJ2-5 17 many TRBD1 TRBV12-3/TRBV12-4
CASRGSGETGELFF TGTGCCAGCAGGGGTAGCGGGGAAACCGGGGAGCTGTTTTTT TRBJ2-2 14 many TRBD2 TRBV7-2
CASSLQYQETQYF TGTGCCAGCAGCTTACAGTACCAAGAGACCCAGTACTTC TRBJ2-5 13 many . TRBV7-2
CATGGPTGELFF TGTGCCACAGGGGGCCCCACCGGGGAGCTGTTTTTT TRBJ2-2 12 many TRBD1 TRBV24-1
CASLRWGAGTEAFF TGTGCCAGCCTGCGATGGGGAGCCGGCACTGAAGCTTTCTTT TRBJ1-1 14 many . TRBV27